A selection of T cell receptor beta chains follows, all from one sample in a study of blood T cell repertoires in COVID-19. The assay was immunoSEQ multiplex PCR, and TCRdb's table has in-frame clones only and misses some. The table records around 280,000 clones, around 87% of them present only once. Sequenced input: peripheral blood. The receptors were sampled from a man between 65 and 85 years old with acute or convalescent COVID-19. Both conserved end residues are part of each CDR3. The order of the fields is D gene, J gene, V gene, clone size, CDR3 protein, CDR3 DNA. D genes are given only for firm matches. Not all rows give a size; the values are once, few, many and, for expanded clones, a class.

d_gene: TRBD1; j_gene: TRBJ1-5; v_gene: TRBV18; abundance: .; CDR3aa: CASSPTGGQDQPQHF; CDR3nt: TGTGCCAGCTCACCAACAGGGGGACAGGATCAGCCCCAGCATTTT
d_gene: .; j_gene: TRBJ2-1; v_gene: TRBV5-1; abundance: .; CDR3aa: CASSLAIPRGINEQFF; CDR3nt: TGCGCCAGCAGCTTGGCGATTCCCCGCGGGATCAATGAGCAGTTCTTC
d_gene: TRBD2; j_gene: TRBJ2-1; v_gene: TRBV5-5; abundance: .; CDR3aa: CASSWTSHEQFF; CDR3nt: TGTGCCAGCAGCTGGACTAGTCATGAGCAGTTCTTC
d_gene: TRBD1; j_gene: TRBJ1-4; v_gene: TRBV5-1; abundance: .; CDR3aa: CASSPGFGTANEKLFF; CDR3nt: TGCGCCAGCAGCCCGGGGTTCGGGACAGCTAATGAAAAACTGTTTTTT
d_gene: .; j_gene: TRBJ2-3; v_gene: TRBV7-2; abundance: .; CDR3aa: CASRLTPRQADTQYF; CDR3nt: TGTGCCAGCAGATTGACCCCAAGGCAGGCAGATACGCAGTATTTT
d_gene: TRBD1; j_gene: TRBJ2-5; v_gene: TRBV12-3/TRBV12-4; abundance: once; CDR3aa: CASRAQGAETQYF; CDR3nt: TGTGCCAGCAGAGCACAGGGGGCCGAGACCCAGTACTTC
d_gene: TRBD2; j_gene: TRBJ2-2; v_gene: TRBV7-9; abundance: .; CDR3aa: CASSFGGINTGELFF; CDR3nt: TGTGCCAGCAGCTTCGGGGGGATAAACACCGGGGAGCTGTTTTTT
d_gene: TRBD2; j_gene: TRBJ2-3; v_gene: TRBV9; abundance: .; CDR3aa: CASSVGIAGGTYTDTQYF; CDR3nt: TGTGCCAGCAGCGTAGGAATAGCGGGAGGTACTTACACAGATACGCAGTATTTT
d_gene: .; j_gene: TRBJ2-5; v_gene: TRBV12-3/TRBV12-4; abundance: once; CDR3aa: CASSWGQGETQYF; CDR3nt: TGTGCCAGCAGTTGGGGGCAGGGGGAGACCCAGTACTTC
d_gene: .; j_gene: TRBJ2-3; v_gene: TRBV28; abundance: .; CDR3aa: CASTYGSLGTDTQYF; CDR3nt: TGTGCCAGCACTTACGGGTCCCTCGGGACAGATACGCAGTATTTT
d_gene: TRBD2; j_gene: TRBJ2-2; v_gene: TRBV3-1/TRBV3-2; abundance: .; CDR3aa: CASSQAPRLAGVDGELFF; CDR3nt: TGTGCCAGCAGCCAAGCACCCCGACTAGCGGGAGTGGACGGGGAGCTGTTTTTT
d_gene: TRBD1; j_gene: TRBJ1-5; v_gene: TRBV18; abundance: .; CDR3aa: CASSETGDQPQHF; CDR3nt: TGTGCCAGCTCAGAGACAGGGGATCAGCCCCAGCATTTT
d_gene: TRBD1; j_gene: TRBJ1-1; v_gene: TRBV5-4; abundance: .; CDR3aa: CASSEGQGTEAFF; CDR3nt: TGTGCCAGCAGCGAAGGACAGGGAACTGAAGCTTTCTTT
d_gene: .; j_gene: TRBJ2-7; v_gene: TRBV18; abundance: once; CDR3aa: CASSPSLRIYEQYF; CDR3nt: TGTGCCAGCTCACCATCGTTGCGGATATACGAGCAGTACTTC
d_gene: .; j_gene: TRBJ1-1; v_gene: TRBV2; abundance: .; CDR3aa: CASTDRDSAAFF; CDR3nt: TGTGCCAGCACGGACCGAGACAGCGCAGCTTTCTTT
d_gene: .; j_gene: TRBJ1-2; v_gene: TRBV19; abundance: once; CDR3aa: CASSIVSSGTAGGYTF; CDR3nt: TGTGCCAGTAGTATAGTTTCGTCCGGGACCGCGGGGGGCTACACCTTC
d_gene: TRBD1; j_gene: TRBJ2-2; v_gene: TRBV19; abundance: .; CDR3aa: CASSSSGQGKTGELFF; CDR3nt: TGTGCCAGTAGTTCGTCAGGACAGGGGAAGACCGGGGAGCTGTTTTTT
d_gene: .; j_gene: TRBJ2-7; v_gene: TRBV3-1/TRBV3-2; abundance: .; CDR3aa: CASSQGPGPYEQYF; CDR3nt: TGTGCCAGCAGCCAAGGTCCAGGTCCCTACGAGCAGTACTTC
d_gene: .; j_gene: TRBJ1-2; v_gene: TRBV5-5; abundance: once; CDR3aa: CASSLEHPGSHGYTF; CDR3nt: TGTGCCAGCAGCTTGGAACACCCAGGGTCCCATGGCTACACCTTC
d_gene: .; j_gene: TRBJ1-3; v_gene: TRBV18; abundance: .; CDR3aa: CASSPQGAVTFIYF; CDR3nt: TGTGCCAGCTCACCACAGGGAGCGGTAACCTTCATATATTTT
d_gene: .; j_gene: TRBJ2-5; v_gene: TRBV24-1; abundance: .; CDR3aa: CATSGSRAGGSHGETQYF; CDR3nt: TGTGCCACCAGTGGGTCCCGGGCAGGAGGGTCACACGGTGAGACCCAGTACTTC
d_gene: .; j_gene: TRBJ1-1; v_gene: TRBV30; abundance: .; CDR3aa: CAWSQVNTEAFF; CDR3nt: TGTGCCTGGAGTCAGGTGAACACTGAAGCTTTCTTT
d_gene: .; j_gene: TRBJ2-2; v_gene: TRBV5-4; abundance: .; CDR3aa: CASSSSTGELFF; CDR3nt: TGTGCCAGCAGCTCGTCCACCGGGGAGCTGTTTTTT
d_gene: TRBD1; j_gene: TRBJ2-2; v_gene: TRBV6-5; abundance: .; CDR3aa: CASRRDRDPPGELFF; CDR3nt: TGTGCCAGCCGAAGGGACAGGGATCCCCCCGGGGAGCTGTTTTTT
d_gene: .; j_gene: TRBJ2-1; v_gene: TRBV1; abundance: .; CDR3aa: CTSRQYNEQFF; CDR3nt: TGCACCAGCAGACAGTACAATGAGCAGTTCTTC
d_gene: .; j_gene: TRBJ2-5; v_gene: TRBV6-6; abundance: .; CDR3aa: CASSYSSVLPLNF; CDR3nt: TGTGCCAGCAGTTACTCGAGTGTATTACCTTTGAACTTC
d_gene: TRBD1; j_gene: TRBJ1-1; v_gene: TRBV4-2; abundance: .; CDR3aa: CASSQSISDRGTGRAFF; CDR3nt: TGTGCCAGCAGCCAATCCATCTCCGACAGGGGGACGGGGAGAGCTTTCTTT
d_gene: TRBD2; j_gene: TRBJ2-3; v_gene: TRBV29-1; abundance: once; CDR3aa: CSVTGLAGGTDTQYF; CDR3nt: TGCAGCGTTACGGGACTAGCGGGAGGTACAGATACGCAGTATTTT
d_gene: TRBD1; j_gene: TRBJ1-4; v_gene: TRBV29-1; abundance: .; CDR3aa: CSVLDRGFEKLFF; CDR3nt: TGCAGCGTTCTAGACAGGGGCTTTGAAAAACTGTTTTTT
d_gene: .; j_gene: TRBJ1-1; v_gene: TRBV19; abundance: .; CDR3aa: CASSMGRTEAFF; CDR3nt: TGTGCCAGTAGTATGGGGCGCACTGAAGCTTTCTTT
d_gene: TRBD1; j_gene: TRBJ1-5; v_gene: TRBV28; abundance: .; CDR3aa: CASSLDTGEGNQPQHF; CDR3nt: TGTGCCAGCAGCTTGGACACAGGGGAAGGCAATCAGCCCCAGCATTTT
d_gene: .; j_gene: TRBJ2-1; v_gene: TRBV27; abundance: .; CDR3aa: CASSFSRADNEQFF; CDR3nt: TGTGCCAGCAGTTTTAGCAGGGCAGACAATGAGCAGTTCTTC
d_gene: .; j_gene: TRBJ2-1; v_gene: TRBV12-3/TRBV12-4; abundance: .; CDR3aa: CASSLQGDEQFF; CDR3nt: TGTGCCAGCAGTTTACAAGGGGATGAGCAGTTCTTC
d_gene: TRBD1; j_gene: TRBJ2-7; v_gene: TRBV4-3; abundance: .; CDR3aa: CASSQGARGLYEQYF; CDR3nt: TGCGCCAGCAGCCAAGGGGCCAGGGGGCTCTACGAGCAGTACTTC
d_gene: TRBD2; j_gene: TRBJ2-1; v_gene: TRBV28; abundance: once; CDR3aa: CASSRAGTSGGGEQFF; CDR3nt: TGTGCCAGCAGTCGGGCCGGGACTAGCGGGGGTGGTGAGCAGTTCTTC
d_gene: .; j_gene: TRBJ2-7; v_gene: TRBV15; abundance: .; CDR3aa: CATSRDSLRRGEQYF; CDR3nt: TGTGCCACCAGCAGAGATAGCCTCCGTCGGGGCGAGCAGTACTTC
d_gene: TRBD2; j_gene: TRBJ2-2; v_gene: TRBV3-1/TRBV3-2; abundance: .; CDR3aa: CASESYGTSMGRAHTGELFF; CDR3nt: TGTGCCAGCGAGTCCTACGGGACTAGCATGGGTCGGGCTCACACCGGGGAGCTGTTTTTT
d_gene: .; j_gene: TRBJ2-7; v_gene: TRBV6-5; abundance: .; CDR3aa: CASSYSRGSEQYF; CDR3nt: TGTGCCAGCAGTTACTCCAGGGGTAGCGAGCAGTACTTC
d_gene: TRBD1; j_gene: TRBJ1-6; v_gene: TRBV15; abundance: .; CDR3aa: CATSRDLLDRPYSPLHF; CDR3nt: TGTGCCACCAGCAGAGATTTACTGGACAGGCCCTACTCACCCCTCCACTTT
d_gene: TRBD1; j_gene: TRBJ1-4; v_gene: TRBV18; abundance: .; CDR3aa: CASSPPDRGNEKLFF; CDR3nt: TGTGCCAGCTCACCACCGGACAGGGGAAACGAAAAACTGTTTTTT
d_gene: .; j_gene: TRBJ2-4; v_gene: TRBV6-6; abundance: .; CDR3aa: CASEVQGQNIQYF; CDR3nt: TGTGCCAGCGAGGTACAGGGCCAAAACATTCAGTACTTC
d_gene: TRBD1; j_gene: TRBJ2-1; v_gene: TRBV7-2; abundance: .; CDR3aa: CASSRQGQSSYNEQFF; CDR3nt: TGTGCCAGCAGCCGCCAGGGACAGAGCTCCTACAATGAGCAGTTCTTC
d_gene: .; j_gene: TRBJ1-3; v_gene: TRBV10-3; abundance: .; CDR3aa: CAISDIGGSSGNTIYF; CDR3nt: TGTGCCATCAGTGATATCGGGGGTAGTTCTGGAAACACCATATATTTT
d_gene: .; j_gene: TRBJ1-4; v_gene: TRBV28; abundance: .; CDR3aa: CASSLGGFNEKLFF; CDR3nt: TGTGCCAGCAGTTTGGGAGGGTTTAATGAAAAACTGTTTTTT
d_gene: TRBD2; j_gene: TRBJ2-2; v_gene: TRBV5-1; abundance: once; CDR3aa: CASSLGFLGLASPGELFF; CDR3nt: TGCGCCAGCAGCTTGGGGTTTCTGGGACTAGCGTCCCCCGGGGAGCTGTTTTTT
d_gene: .; j_gene: TRBJ1-2; v_gene: TRBV27; abundance: .; CDR3aa: CASSFEGGYGYTF; CDR3nt: TGTGCCAGCAGTTTCGAGGGCGGCTATGGCTACACCTTC
d_gene: TRBD1; j_gene: TRBJ2-7; v_gene: TRBV3-1/TRBV3-2; abundance: .; CDR3aa: CASSPSSGTGWHEQYF; CDR3nt: TGTGCCAGCAGCCCATCGTCTGGGACAGGTTGGCACGAGCAGTACTTC
d_gene: .; j_gene: TRBJ1-4; v_gene: TRBV5-1; abundance: .; CDR3aa: CASSLLGAQVGKLFF; CDR3nt: TGCGCCAGCAGCTTATTAGGGGCCCAAGTGGGAAAACTGTTTTTT
d_gene: TRBD1; j_gene: TRBJ1-2; v_gene: TRBV27; abundance: .; CDR3aa: CASRLGTGSDYGYTF; CDR3nt: TGTGCCAGCAGACTAGGGACAGGGAGCGACTATGGCTACACCTTC
d_gene: .; j_gene: TRBJ1-1; v_gene: TRBV28; abundance: .; CDR3aa: CASSLAGVLDTEAFF; CDR3nt: TGTGCCAGCAGTTTAGCGGGGGTTTTGGACACTGAAGCTTTCTTT
d_gene: .; j_gene: TRBJ2-7; v_gene: TRBV28; abundance: once; CDR3aa: CASRQSGAAEQYF; CDR3nt: TGTGCCAGCCGACAATCAGGGGCAGCCGAGCAGTACTTC
d_gene: .; j_gene: TRBJ1-4; v_gene: TRBV7-8; abundance: .; CDR3aa: CASSFQGGVNEKLFF; CDR3nt: TGTGCCAGCAGCTTCCAGGGTGGAGTGAATGAAAAACTGTTTTTT
d_gene: .; j_gene: TRBJ1-2; v_gene: TRBV5-6; abundance: .; CDR3aa: CASSRWEGVNGYTF; CDR3nt: TGTGCCAGCAGCCGCTGGGAGGGCGTAAATGGCTACACCTTC
d_gene: TRBD1; j_gene: TRBJ2-4; v_gene: TRBV6-5; abundance: .; CDR3aa: CASRDAGGNIQYF; CDR3nt: TGTGCCAGCCGGGACGCAGGGGGAAACATTCAGTACTTC
d_gene: TRBD1; j_gene: TRBJ2-7; v_gene: TRBV7-2; abundance: .; CDR3aa: CASSQGQGGSYEQYF; CDR3nt: TGTGCCAGCAGTCAAGGACAGGGAGGTTCCTACGAGCAGTACTTC
d_gene: .; j_gene: TRBJ1-1; v_gene: TRBV13; abundance: .; CDR3aa: CASSLGSRTRAFF; CDR3nt: TGTGCCAGCAGCTTAGGCTCACGCACGAGAGCTTTCTTT
d_gene: .; j_gene: TRBJ1-2; v_gene: TRBV28; abundance: .; CDR3aa: CASSRRDGYTF; CDR3nt: TGTGCCAGCAGTCGGAGGGATGGCTACACCTTC
d_gene: .; j_gene: TRBJ1-4; v_gene: TRBV27; abundance: .; CDR3aa: CASSLSYSNEKLFF; CDR3nt: TGTGCCAGCAGTTTATCGTATAGTAATGAAAAACTGTTTTTT
d_gene: .; j_gene: TRBJ1-4; v_gene: TRBV9; abundance: .; CDR3aa: CASSPQSTNEKLFF; CDR3nt: TGTGCCAGCAGCCCCCAGTCGACTAATGAAAAACTGTTTTTT
d_gene: TRBD1; j_gene: TRBJ2-1; v_gene: TRBV10-3; abundance: .; CDR3aa: CAINEQGTGNEQFF; CDR3nt: TGTGCCATCAACGAACAGGGGACGGGCAATGAGCAGTTCTTC